The following is a T cell receptor beta chain sequence with its context. There is no known antigen for this receptor. Its ends do not fully match the called genes, so a read error is possible. Systemically healthy Caucasian individuals from Russia, about 38 in total and aged about 6 to 90 years, were included as donors. Approximately 10 milliliters of peripheral blood were collected from each donor into EDTA-treated Vacutainer tubes. Ficoll-Paque density-gradient centrifugation was used to isolate PBMCs, with at least 6 million obtained per sample. Total RNA was extracted from PBMCs with Trizol reagent, with at least 6 micrograms obtained per sample. Naive CD45RAhigh/CD27high T cell percentages were measured by flow cytometry on a PBMC aliquot from every donor. This specimen belongs to a study of blood T cells in healthy people across ages (dated by TCRdb to about 2015). About the full investigation: Template switching captured roughly one uniquely barcoded TCR beta cDNA molecule per two T cells in model experiments. Using deep sequencing normalized with unique cDNA molecular identifiers, the study measured how TCR beta repertoire diversity changes with age. Four age groups were formed from the donors: young (average about 16 years), middle-aged (around 40), aged (62) and long-lived (roughly 81). Using the same blood draw, the study looked at two additional independent replicas of 1 million unique cDNA reads for two donors, one aged 18 to 29 and the other aged 80 or older.

Library prep was done by 5' RACE. The instrument was an Illumina HiSeq 2500. A second PCR of about 7 to 12 cycles was run with a J-beta primer mix and a sample-barcoded 5' primer. A template-switch 5' adaptor carrying 12 random nucleotides introduced a unique molecular identifier onto each TCR beta cDNA molecule. Each sample yielded at least 3 million CDR3-containing paired-end reads. First-strand cDNA was synthesized from all RNA with the Mint cDNA synthesis kit, primed by a TRBC-specific oligonucleotide. After uracil-DNA glycosylase treatment, a first 18-cycle PCR used universal primers M1SS and BC2_uni_R on all cDNA. As for the original processing: For normalization, 1 million high-quality reads were randomly selected from each sample, with every read carrying a distinct molecular identifier. Instead of being binned into consensus sequences, reads that shared molecular identifiers were thrown out. MiTCR, with a Q25 quality threshold and the strictest error-elimination algorithm, was used for CDR3 identification, clonotype clustering and error correction. A nonparametric unseen species model using Euler transformation provided a lower-bound estimate of total TCR beta diversity. TCRdb reran the public reads through fastp at Q25 and MiXCR, keeping productive beta chains. Each CDR3 protein appears once, grouped with its most common genes and DNA. The V and J calls and clone size are TCRdb's, not the authors'. The sample data list 800,000 or so distinct CDR3 sequences, and about 25% of these were observed just once. Roughly 3.8% of the sample is held by the ten biggest clonotypes.

Counted from cysteine to phenylalanine, this CDR3 has 15 amino acids. Solely the CDR3 DNA is kept, with 45 bases framed from the first base. The germline V gene encodes CDR1 LGHNA and CDR2 YSLEER. Overall study outcomes, separate from this receptor: Donor CMV infection status was unknown, potentially confounding age-related changes in expanded clonotypes. Since profiling was done on bulk unsorted PBMCs, naive and antigen-experienced compartments could not be conclusively compared. As age increased, observed TCR beta diversity per million T cells dropped in a roughly linear way, and a significant reduction was already evident by age roughly 40. A strong correlation was found between observed TCR beta diversity and the percentage of naive T cells measured by flow cytometry. The long-lived group showed more naive CD4+ T cells, fewer expanded clones and increased TCR diversity than the aged group, suggesting age selection. Estimates of total diversity from one million sequenced T cells were regarded as lower bounds and underestimates.

This sample also belongs to another study, concerning T cells of mothers and their children. The second study reports: Nine systemically healthy Caucasian individuals served as donors, namely three mothers together with their six children. cDNA synthesis used all of the extracted RNA, with around 1.5 ug of RNA in each 15 ul reaction. In the second PCR, the M1S primer added sample barcodes and 2-4 random nucleotides. More than 8 million TCR beta CDR3 reads were obtained from each mother, and some 3.2 million reads were obtained from each child. TCR recombination output is similarly shaped by thymic selection in related and unrelated pairs, with a minor effect exerted by inherited differences. Related mother-child pairs always showed normalized repertoire overlap that was slightly higher than in unrelated mother-child pairs, though the difference was never significant. Persistent microchimeric T cell clones were not detected, at a sensitivity of roughly 100 clones per million clonotypes. To look for features that set related mother-child pairs apart from unrelated individuals, the researchers ran deep NGS to compare the TCR beta repertoires of mothers and children. Mothers averaged about 40 +/- 4 years of age and children averaged around 10 +/- 4 years. After adapter ligation with NEBNext reagents, the libraries were sequenced on Illumina HiSeq 2000 with 100+100 nt paired-end reads. Mother and child libraries were prepared a month apart and sequenced in separate runs to prevent cross-contamination. Each donor had between 500,000 and 2,000,000 distinct TCR beta clonotypes identified. Naive TCR beta clonotypes were estimated from low-frequency clonotypes matched to each donor's FACS-determined naive share, without sorting.

The chain couples TRBV4-3 to TRBJ2-5; 7 central bases correspond to TRBD2. Sequencing was done on a sample of blood. The receptor comes from a boy younger than 18 in good health. CDR3 protein: CTSSRDLAAQETQYF. The DNA reads as follows: TGCACCAGCAGCCGAGACCTAGCGGCCCAAGAGACCCAGTACTTC.